This TCR beta chain was recovered during a study of cytomegalovirus exposure and HLA in healthy donors. About this clone: What it binds is unknown.

Whole-study findings and limits: Another analysis was done later, and it associated fewer than 20,000 TCR beta sequences with HLA alleles at 0.05 false discovery rate. A list of approximately 160 TCR beta chains associated with cytomegalovirus was given. It is likely that the observed cluster of highly shared sequence variants was a sequencing artifact.

Each donor was healthy, and each was a bone marrow donor. A multiplex PCR was run with 60 Vbeta primers and 13 Jbeta primers. TCRdb keeps only in-frame clones here, not all; method: immunoSEQ multiplex PCR. The table has around 150,000 clones, around 88% seen once; the top ten hold 0.7% to 1%. The CDR3 length is 15 residues. Germline lookup yields CDR1 MNHEY and CDR2 SMNVEV (reference sequence). The V segment lost 3 bases and the J segment 0 bases; nucleotides outside the gene matches: 1. The genes are TRBV27 and TRBJ2-2, with 7 bases aligning to TRBD2. Sequenced: PBMCs. This receptor was taken from a woman in her twenties or thirties in good health and CMV-seronegative. The CDR3 sequence is CASSFGTTNTGELFF. The CDR3 DNA is TGTGCCAGCAGTTTCGGGACTACGAACACCGGGGAGCTGTTTTTT.